These 7 T cell receptor beta chains share one sample of origin, sequenced in a study of shared clonotypes between healthy human individuals. Libraries were prepared by immunoSEQ multiplex PCR; TCRdb keeps only in-frame clonotypes and omits some of them. The sample lists around 550,000 clones, about 96% occurring once. Sequences were obtained from naive CD4+ T cells sorted from blood. The subset was: CD45RA+ positively selected. The receptors were gathered from a woman aged 25 to 39 in good health.

The chain uses TRBV7-7 and TRBJ2-1, with 9 bases matching TRBD2. CDR1 and CDR2 from the germline V gene are SSHAT and FNYEAQ (reference sequence). The CDR3 extends over 15 amino acids. The ends lost 6 bases at V and 10 bases at J; junction bases unmatched: 13. The CDR3, as DNA: TGTGCCAGCAGTTCCGGGACTAGCCCCGCCTGGGAGCAGTTCTTC. It encodes CASSSGTSPAWEQFF.

The chain links TRBV5-1 to TRBJ2-1; D possibly matches TRBD1 or TRBD2 (5 bases each). This CDR3 region has 15 residues. V lost 0 bases to trimming and J lost 4 bases, with 11 bases between them. Looked up from germline, CDR1 is SGHRS and CDR2 is YFSETQ. CDR3 in DNA: TGCGCCAGCAGCTTGGCAGGGACGGGTTACAATGAGCAGTTCTTC. Amino acid sequence: CASSLAGTGYNEQFF.

This chain connects TRBV28 to TRBJ1-5; 8 bases line up with TRBD1. Germline V gene sequence: CDR1 MDHEN, CDR2 SYDVKM. V lost 5 bases to trimming and J lost 4 bases; unmatched junction nucleotides: 7. CDR3 size: 15 residues. CDR3 DNA sequence: TGTGCCAGCAGTCAACAGGGGGAAGGAAATCAGCCCCAGCATTTT. Translated: CASSQQGEGNQPQHF.

V gene TRBV27 combines with J gene TRBJ1-3; 9 bases match TRBD1. The CDR3 is 16 amino acids. Trimming took 7 bases from V and 0 from J; bases not matched to a gene: 7. Germline assignment: CDR1 MNHEY and CDR2 SMNVEV (reference sequence). CDR3 protein: CASKGQGTISGNTIYF. The DNA for the CDR3 is TGTGCCAGCAAAGGACAGGGGACGATCTCTGGAAACACCATATATTTT.

This clone is a singleton in its sample. This chain joins TRBV28 and TRBJ2-5, with TRBD2 matching 7 bases. The J call may be faulty, since TRBJ2-7 better matches the DNA end. CDR1 and CDR2 (germline): MDHEN, SYDVKM. The CDR3 has 15 residues. The DNA of the CDR3 is TGTGCCAGCAGGGATGCGGGAGAAGCCGGGTACGAGCAGTACTTC. Translated: CASRDAGEAGYEQYF.

The chain has TRBV7-8 and TRBJ1-2; 8 nucleotides line up with TRBD1. Germline loops: CDR1 SGHVS, CDR2 FQNEAQ. Losses at the gene ends were 5 bases for V and 1 base for J; bases not matched to a gene: 6. This CDR3 has 15 amino acids. The CDR3 loop reads CASSPRQGLNYGYTF. The CDR3 region has the DNA TGTGCCAGCAGCCCAAGACAGGGGCTTAACTATGGCTACACCTTC.

This CDR3 is CASSLTSGRDEQYF. The DNA of the CDR3 is TGTGCCAGCAGCCTGACTAGCGGGAGGGACGAGCAGTACTTC. The chain has TRBV28 and TRBJ2-7, with 14 bases fitting TRBD2. Germline CDR1 is MDHEN and CDR2 is SYDVKM. CDR3 length equals 14 residues. The J segment lost 5 bases and the V segment lost 6 bases, leaving 3 bases of the junction unmatched.